The 5 T cell receptor beta chains in this list originate from one sample, sequenced in a study of IL-17A CD8 T cells in psoriatic arthritis synovium. Clones were read by immunoSEQ multiplex PCR, and TCRdb kept only the in-frame ones, dropping some. The sample lists roughly 1,900 clones, almost 70% occurring once. Psoriatic arthritis patients had synovial fluid drawn from joints that were actively inflamed. The sample was memory CD8+ T cells from synovial fluid. The sample's subset: bulk memory CD8+ T cells (CD45RA-CD27+/- and CD45RA+CD27-). These receptors all come from a human donor with psoriatic arthritis.

This chain links TRBV27 with TRBJ1-2; the match to TRBD1 covers 7 bases. The germline V gene encodes CDR1 MNHEY and CDR2 SMNVEV (reference sequence). The CDR3 is 16 residues long. With V trimmed by 0 bases and J by 6 bases, 10 bases remained unmatched. The CDR3 loop reads CASSLSPTGFKDGYTF. DNA for the CDR3: TGTGCCAGCAGTTTATCCCCGACAGGGTTTAAAGATGGCTACACCTTC.

J is TRBJ2-4 and V is TRBV20-1; no clear D. The CDR3 is made up of 9 amino acids. In germline, CDR1 is DFQATT, CDR2 SNEGSKA (reference sequence). V lost 5 bases to trimming and J lost 6 bases, with 2 bases between them. CDR3 residues: CSAGNIQYF. The DNA for the CDR3 is TGCAGTGCTGGAAACATTCAGTACTTC.

This clone is labeled hyperexpanded. J is TRBJ1-2 and V is TRBV5-1; D perhaps matches TRBD1 (5 bases). The CDR3 covers 14 residues. Per germline, CDR1 SGHRS and CDR2 YFSETQ. V lost 0 bases, J lost 4 bases, and 10 bases lay in between. CDR3 nucleotides: TGCGCCAGCAGCTTGGAGGGACCTCTCTATGGCTACACCTTC. Translation: CASSLEGPLYGYTF.

The chain links TRBV11-2 to TRBJ1-2; 9 nucleotides agree with TRBD1. Germline CDR1 reads SGHAT; CDR2 reads FQNNGV. With 1 base clipped from V and 7 bases from J, the junction kept 7 bases outside the gene matches. This CDR3 is 15 amino acids long. CDR3 protein: CASSLGGTGNRGYTF. As DNA, the CDR3 is TGTGCCAGCAGCTTAGGCGGGACAGGGAATCGTGGCTACACCTTC. Drawing the rest from reference TRBV11-2 and TRBJ1-2, the complete variable domain is EAGVAQSPRYKIIEKRQSVAFWCNPISGHATLYWYQQILGQGPKLLIQFQNNGVVDDSQLPKDRFSAERLKGVDSTLKIQPAKLEDSAVYLCASSLGGTGNRGYTFGSGTRLTVV.

The chain couples TRBV27 to TRBJ2-3, with 12 bases lining up with TRBD1. The CDR3 sequence is 15 residues long. Germline V lookup: CDR1 MNHEY, CDR2 SMNVEV (reference sequence). With V trimmed by 6 bases and J by 6 bases, 7 bases remained unmatched. The CDR3 protein is CASRYRDRGPDTQYF. CDR3 DNA sequence: TGTGCCAGCAGGTACCGGGACAGGGGGCCCGATACGCAGTATTTT.